This is a list of T cell receptor beta chains from one sample in a study of cytomegalovirus exposure and HLA in healthy donors. Repertoires were generated with immunoSEQ multiplex PCR, while TCRdb's copy carries only in-frame clones and drops some. The sample table sets out some 70,000 clones. Source material: PBMCs. The receptors originated from a man aged 35-49 years in good health and CMV-seronegative. CDR3s include the opening cysteine and the closing phenylalanine or tryptophan. Each record gives: V gene, J gene, CDR3 protein.

V: TRBV2
J: TRBJ2-5
CDR3: CASKADQETQYF

V: TRBV6-6
J: TRBJ2-7
CDR3: CASSGPGLAGAYEQYF

V: TRBV2
J: TRBJ2-3
CDR3: CASSGQGSDTQYF

V: TRBV4-1
J: TRBJ2-1
CDR3: CASSQVLADEQFF

V: TRBV6-1
J: TRBJ1-4
CDR3: CASRRGNNEKLFF

V: TRBV5-4
J: TRBJ2-1
CDR3: CASSLAAGGLTEQFF

V: TRBV7-2
J: TRBJ2-7
CDR3: CASSLAEEQYF

V: TRBV4-3
J: TRBJ2-7
CDR3: CASSQLAGGVNEQYF

V: TRBV19
J: TRBJ1-4
CDR3: CASSIAGHHRNEKLFF

V: TRBV7-9
J: -
CDR3: CASRTKGQGRSYEQYF

V: TRBV29-1
J: TRBJ1-1
CDR3: CSVDDRDLNTEAFF

V: TRBV7-6
J: TRBJ2-1
CDR3: CASSRPRTSGDNEQFF

V: TRBV11-3
J: TRBJ2-2
CDR3: CASSLGQGTSEFGLFF

V: TRBV18
J: TRBJ1-3
CDR3: CASSNRLSSGNTIYF

V: TRBV9
J: TRBJ2-3
CDR3: CASSVAGIAGRTDTQYF

V: TRBV7-2
J: TRBJ1-6
CDR3: CASSFTGGQSPLHF

V: TRBV30
J: TRBJ2-3
CDR3: CAWSVRSRTDTQYF

V: TRBV7-2
J: TRBJ2-1
CDR3: CASSRSGGTYNEQFF

V: TRBV28
J: TRBJ1-2
CDR3: CASSSERAVYYGYTF

V: TRBV19
J: TRBJ2-7
CDR3: CASSVGTRTYEQYF

V: TRBV18
J: TRBJ1-2
CDR3: CASSPGTGAFGYTF

V: TRBV13
J: TRBJ2-1
CDR3: CASSLEGGPSNEQFF

V: TRBV25-1
J: TRBJ2-1
CDR3: CASSEYNGRAGGNEQFF

V: TRBV2
J: TRBJ2-2
CDR3: CASRVGRTGELFF

V: TRBV5-1
J: TRBJ2-1
CDR3: CASSTQLGSNEQFF

V: TRBV27
J: TRBJ1-2
CDR3: CASSLGQIYGYTF

V: TRBV6-1
J: TRBJ1-5
CDR3: CASSDPGYQPQHF

V: TRBV27
J: TRBJ1-6
CDR3: CASSLVRGAGNSPLHF

V: TRBV7-8
J: TRBJ2-3
CDR3: CASSRDTDTQYF

V: TRBV5-1
J: TRBJ1-5
CDR3: CASSLTGDQPQHF

V: TRBV5-8
J: TRBJ1-3
CDR3: CARSRTRSSNTIYF

V: TRBV6-1
J: TRBJ1-5
CDR3: CASRPTGDSNQPQHF

V: TRBV7-8
J: TRBJ2-3
CDR3: CASRQTQGITDTQYF

V: TRBV27
J: TRBJ1-5
CDR3: CASSFTGTGGQPQHF

V: TRBV7-2
J: TRBJ2-1
CDR3: CASSFTSGRARYNEQFF

V: TRBV5-1
J: TRBJ2-2
CDR3: CASSLAFAGTGELFF

V: TRBV5-1
J: TRBJ1-1
CDR3: CASTGTVNTEAFF

V: TRBV6-5
J: TRBJ2-7
CDR3: CASSRKRDNYEQYF

V: TRBV28
J: TRBJ2-7
CDR3: CASRGLIYEQYF

V: TRBV11-1
J: TRBJ2-7
CDR3: CASSLGPERGQYF

V: TRBV15
J: TRBJ2-7
CDR3: CATSSPGGSGATYEQYF

V: TRBV5-1
J: TRBJ2-7
CDR3: CASSPGQGVYEQYF

V: TRBV5-1
J: TRBJ2-3
CDR3: CASSRITGTDTQYF

V: TRBV28
J: TRBJ1-2
CDR3: CASSISSGGSGYTF

V: TRBV29-1
J: -
CDR3: CSVRPGGTYEQYF